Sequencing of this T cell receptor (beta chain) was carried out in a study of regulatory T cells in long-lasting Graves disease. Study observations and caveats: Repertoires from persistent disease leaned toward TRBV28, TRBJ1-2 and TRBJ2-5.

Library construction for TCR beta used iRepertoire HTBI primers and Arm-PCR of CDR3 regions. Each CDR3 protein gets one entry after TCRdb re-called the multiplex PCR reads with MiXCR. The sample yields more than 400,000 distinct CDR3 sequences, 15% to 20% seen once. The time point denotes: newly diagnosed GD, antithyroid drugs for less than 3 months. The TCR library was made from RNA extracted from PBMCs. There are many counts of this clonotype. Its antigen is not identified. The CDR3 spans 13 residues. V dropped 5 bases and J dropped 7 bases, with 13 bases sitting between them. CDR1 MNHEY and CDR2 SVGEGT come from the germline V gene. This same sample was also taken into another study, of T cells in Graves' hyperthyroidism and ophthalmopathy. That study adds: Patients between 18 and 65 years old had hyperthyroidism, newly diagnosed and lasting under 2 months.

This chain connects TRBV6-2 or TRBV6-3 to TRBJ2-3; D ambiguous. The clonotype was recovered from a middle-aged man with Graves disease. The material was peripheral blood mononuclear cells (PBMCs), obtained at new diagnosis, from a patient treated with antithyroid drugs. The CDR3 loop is CASSEVELNTQYF. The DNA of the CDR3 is TGTGCCAGCAGTGAAGTGGAATTGAATACGCAGTATTTT.